This T cell receptor (beta chain) is from a study of cytomegalovirus exposure and HLA in healthy donors. Study-wide background: There were 117 million unique TCR beta sequences, drawn from about 200 million T cells, in an earlier analysis.

The CDR3 has 16 residues. V trimming: 3 bases; J trimming: 1 base; junction bases outside the gene matches: 9. Germline CDR1 reads SGHNT; CDR2 reads YYREEE (reference sequence). Study results and caveats: In a later analysis, CMV-associated beta chains were mostly HLA-associated, it appeared. The classifier, whose performance was assessed in both the original and validation cohorts, reportedly diagnosed cytomegalovirus status with high specificity and sensitivity.

This clone has a single count. Its antigen remains unidentified. PCR involved 60 Vbeta and 13 Jbeta primers. Profiling relied on immunoSEQ multiplex PCR, and the TCRdb table lists in-frame clones only, not all of them. The sample yields around 97,000 clones, roughly 77% seen once. The chain has TRBV5-4 and TRBJ1-1, with 7 nucleotides matching TRBD1. Specimen: PBMCs. The sequence was collected from a woman between 18 and 30 years old in good health and CMV-seropositive. The CDR3 coding sequence is TGTGCCAGCAGCTCGTTACCGACAGGGAGGAACACTGAAGCTTTCTTT. Translating it yields CASSSLPTGRNTEAFF. Combining the CDR3 with reference TRBV5-4 and TRBJ1-1 gives the whole variable domain ETGVTQSPTHLIKTRGQQVTLRCSSQSGHNTVSWYQQALGQGPQFIFQYYREEENGRGNFPPRFSGLQFPNYSSELNVNALELDDSALYLCASSSLPTGRNTEAFFGQGTRLTVV.